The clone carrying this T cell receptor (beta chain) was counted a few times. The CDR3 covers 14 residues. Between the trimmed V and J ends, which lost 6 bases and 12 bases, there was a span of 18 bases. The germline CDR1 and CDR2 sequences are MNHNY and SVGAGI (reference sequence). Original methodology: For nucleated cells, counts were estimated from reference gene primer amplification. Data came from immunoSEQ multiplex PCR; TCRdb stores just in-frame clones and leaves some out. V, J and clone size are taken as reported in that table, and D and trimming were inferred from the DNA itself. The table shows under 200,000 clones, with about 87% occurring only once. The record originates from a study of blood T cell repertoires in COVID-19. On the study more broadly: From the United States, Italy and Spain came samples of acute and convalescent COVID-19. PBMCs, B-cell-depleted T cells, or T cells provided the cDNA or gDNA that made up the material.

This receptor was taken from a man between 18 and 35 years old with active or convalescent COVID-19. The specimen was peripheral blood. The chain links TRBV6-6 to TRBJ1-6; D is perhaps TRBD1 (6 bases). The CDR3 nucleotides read TGTGCCAGCAGCCCCGGGACAACGAACATACCCCTCCACTTT. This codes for CASSPGTTNIPLHF.